A selection of T cell receptor beta chains follows, all from one sample in a study of blood T cell repertoires in COVID-19. Produced via immunoSEQ multiplex PCR; TCRdb's table is partial and in-frame only. This sample has around 80,000 clones, with 70% to 75% found just once. Sequencing was carried out using peripheral blood. These receptors were taken from a man in his fifties with active or convalescent COVID-19. Each CDR3 is given with its conserved first and last residue. D genes are given only for firm matches. Rows give clone size only sometimes, using once, few, many, or a class for an expanded clone.

clone_size,v_call,j_call,d_call,cdr3_nt,cdr3_aa
once,TRBV6-5,TRBJ1-4,TRBD1,TGTGCCAGCAGGTCGGCCAGGGGGAGTGAAAAACTGTTTTTT,CASRSARGSEKLFF
few,TRBV4-3,TRBJ2-7,TRBD1,TGCGCCAGCAGCCAGGGGACAGGTCCCTACGAGCAGTACTTC,CASSQGTGPYEQYF
.,TRBV7-8,TRBJ2-7,.,TGTGCAAGCAGCTTCACCGAGGCCTACGAGCAGTACTTC,CASSFTEAYEQYF
.,TRBV30,TRBJ2-7,.,TGTGCCTGGAGTGACAGATACGAGCAGTACTTC,CAWSDRYEQYF
.,TRBV11-3,TRBJ2-1,TRBD2,TGTGCCAGCAGCTTAGGAACTAGCGGGTGGAGCTCCTACAATGAGCAGTTCTTC,CASSLGTSGWSSYNEQFF
once,TRBV5-8,TRBJ1-5,.,TGTGCCAGCAGCTTGGGCGCTGCCTTTAATCAGCCCCAGCATTTT,CASSLGAAFNQPQHF
.,TRBV7-9,TRBJ1-5,.,TGTGCCAGCAGCTCGGACTGGGATGAGCCCCAGCATTTT,CASSSDWDEPQHF
.,TRBV6-2/TRBV6-3,TRBJ1-5,TRBD1,TGTGCCAGCAGCCCAGGACAGGGGGCAAGGAGCAATCAGCCCCAGCATTTT,CASSPGQGARSNQPQHF
.,TRBV5-1,TRBJ1-2,TRBD1,TGCGCCAGCAGCCTGGGACAGGGTGCTGGTGGCTACACCTTC,CASSLGQGAGGYTF
.,TRBV20-1,TRBJ1-2,.,TGCAGTGCTCGCGGGGACTATGGCTACACCTTC,CSARGDYGYTF
once,TRBV3-1/TRBV3-2,TRBJ1-1,.,TGTGCCAGCAGCCAAGAAGGAGGGAACACTGAAGCTTTCTTT,CASSQEGGNTEAFF
.,TRBV12-3/TRBV12-4,TRBJ1-1,.,TGTGCCAGCAGCAGGGTGAGGCGAACTGAAGCTTTCTTT,CASSRVRRTEAFF
.,TRBV6-5,TRBJ1-1,TRBD1,TGTGCCAGCACCGACAGGGGGCAAACTGAAGCTTTCTTT,CASTDRGQTEAFF
.,TRBV12-3/TRBV12-4,TRBJ1-2,TRBD1,TGTGCCAGCGACGACAGGGGGTATGGCTACACCTTC,CASDDRGYGYTF
.,TRBV4-2,TRBJ1-5,.,TGTGCCAGCAGCCAAGACAGGGTCAGCAATCAGCCCCAGCATTTT,CASSQDRVSNQPQHF
.,TRBV7-2,TRBJ2-3,TRBD2,TGTGCCAGCAGCTTACGGGGGGGACCCGGGGAGGCGCAGTATTTT,CASSLRGGPGEAQYF